These 9 T cell receptor beta chains were all obtained from the same sample, sequenced in a study of identical twins. A single record per CDR3 protein comes from TCRdb applying MiXCR to the 5' RACE reads. There are 200,000 to 250,000 distinct CDR3 sequences in the sample; 6% to 9% occur only once, and around 2.1% lies in the top ten. This sample was shared with a second study, whose subject was yellow fever vaccine responses in identical twins.

Sequencing was done on a sample of memory (CD45RO+) T cells sorted from blood. Receptors originate from a woman between 18 and 29 years old in good health.

This clonotype was recorded at least ten times. The genes are TRBV27 and TRBJ1-2; D is uncertain. CDR1 is MNHEY, CDR2 SMNVEV, per germline (reference sequence). The CDR3 is 13 amino acids. V dropped 3 bases and J dropped 1 base, with 6 bases sitting between them. The CDR3 bases are TGTGCCAGCAGTTTTGGGGTTAACTATGGCTACACCTTC. Translated, it gives CASSFGVNYGYTF.

The chain couples TRBV11-2 to TRBJ2-2, with D unclear. Germline V lookup: CDR1 SGHAT, CDR2 FQNNGV. V shed 5 bases and J shed 1 base, with 14 bases lying between them. The CDR3 has 16 residues. The CDR3 nucleotides are TGTGCCAGCAGCGGCACAGCTACTTTGAACACCGGGGAGCTGTTTTTT. This sequence encodes CASSGTATLNTGELFF.

The rearrangement uses TRBV18 and TRBJ2-2; D unresolved. V was shortened by 2 bases and J by 3 bases, with 7 bases between the two germline ends. CDR1 and CDR2 (germline): KGHSH, LQKENI. There are 14 residues in the CDR3. CDR3 sequence reads: CASSPLLDTGELFF. The CDR3 DNA reads as TGTGCCAGCTCACCATTGTTGGACACCGGGGAGCTGTTTTTT.

This clonotype was recorded a few times. The CDR3 is CASSQDLVGASYEQYF. CDR3 DNA: TGCGCCAGCAGCCAAGACCTAGTGGGGGCCTCCTACGAGCAGTACTTC. The chain combines TRBV4-3 with TRBJ2-7; D is perhaps TRBD1 (6 bases). Germline V gives CDR1 LGHNA, CDR2 YSLEER. V was cut by 0 bases and J by 0 bases, with 12 bases left in between. The CDR3 is 16 residues long.

This clonotype was recorded at least ten times. This chain joins TRBV7-9 and TRBJ1-5; D remains ambiguous. CDR1 and CDR2 from the germline V gene are SEHNR and FQNEAQ (reference sequence). Trimming took 5 bases from V and 3 from J, leaving 17 bases between them. This CDR3 region has 16 residues. The CDR3 region is CASSPSSDGNNQPQHF. CDR3 nucleotides: TGTGCCAGCAGCCCCAGCTCGGACGGAAACAATCAGCCCCAGCATTTT.

Only a few counts were recorded for this clonotype. The chain is built from TRBV10-3 and TRBJ2-7; D may be TRBD2 (6 bases). Germline V gives CDR1 ENHRY, CDR2 SYGVKD. V lost 6 bases and J lost 4, with 19 bases in between. The CDR3 is 15 amino acids. CDR3 coding DNA: TGTGCCATCAGCCTCGGGACGGGAGAACTTTACGAGCAGTACTTC. It specifies CAISLGTGELYEQYF.

This clonotype was picked up a small number of times. The chain carries TRBV7-2 and TRBJ2-3, with D perhaps given as TRBD1 or TRBD2 (5 bases each). The CDR3 consists of 14 residues. Germline V gives CDR1 SGHTA, CDR2 FQGNSA. With 3 bases removed from V and 4 bases from J, the gap between germline ends came to 11 bases. The CDR3 region has the DNA TGTGCCAGCAGCTTCGGGGCAAGCGCAGATACGCAGTATTTT. It codes for CASSFGASADTQYF.

This clonotype was recorded a few times. The rearrangement joins TRBV6-5 to TRBJ2-2; TRBD2 agrees at 7 bases. CDR3 length: 16 residues. CDR1 and CDR2 (germline): MNHEY, SVGAGI. V was pared by 2 bases and J by 1 base, with 4 bases of the junction left unmatched. CDR3: CASSYPRGGNTGELFF. The CDR3 nucleotides are TGTGCCAGCAGTTACCCGCGCGGGGGGAACACCGGGGAGCTGTTTTTT.

This clonotype was picked up a small number of times. The genes are TRBV7-2 and TRBJ2-7, with TRBD1 as a possible D gene (6 bases). The ends were cut back, 3 bases at V and 6 bases at J, with 12 bases in the middle. The CDR3 contains 13 residues. Germline CDR1 and CDR2: SGHTA and FQGNSA. The CDR3 nucleotides read TGTGCCAGCAGCTTCAGGGGCAGGATCGAGCAGTACTTC. It translates to CASSFRGRIEQYF. The variable domain in full, with the rest retrieved from reference TRBV7-2 and TRBJ2-7, is GAGVSQSPSNKVTEKGKDVELRCDPISGHTALYWYRQSLGQGLEFLIYFQGNSAPDKSGLPSDRFSAERTGGSVSTLTIQRTQQEDSAVYLCASSFRGRIEQYFGPGTRLTVT.